A single sample is the source of the 15 T cell receptor beta chains below, sequenced in a study of T cells in women clearing cervical HPV infection (dated by TCRdb to the late 2010s). Receptor amplification or capture employed the immunoSEQ multiplex PCR assay. TCRdb carries this immuneACCESS record with in-frame sequences only. Its versions omit some clonotypes, under half of them owing to an unresolved V gene in the studies checked, with the rest unexplained. The sample table holds about 22,000 clones. Together, the top ten hold about 3.3% of the sample. Sequencing was performed on blood buffy coat. These receptors came from a woman between 18 and 75 years old with a cervical HPV16 infection that either progressed to CIN3+ or cleared (not recorded which).

CDR3 protein: CASSQATGENEKLFF. The CDR3 DNA, read in part, is TGTGCCAGCAGCCAAGCTACAGGGGAAAATGAAAAA. V usage is TRBV4-2 and J usage is TRBJ1-4, with 7 nucleotides matching TRBD1. Read sequence stops 3 residues before the CDR3 end, and the germline J gene provides the missing end. Trimming at V came to 1 base and at J to 5 bases, leaving 4 bases not matched to a gene. The CDR3 spans 15 residues. Germline CDR1 LGHNA, CDR2 YNFKEQ.

For this clone: Coverage ceases 3 residues before the CDR3 finishes, and the germline J gene fills in the end. The genes are TRBV20-1 and TRBJ2-5; TRBD2 agrees at 8 bases. The CDR3 has 13 residues. Germline assignment: CDR1 DFQATT and CDR2 SNEGSKA (reference sequence). With V trimmed by 7 bases and J by 2 bases, 6 bases remained unmatched. The DNA read from the CDR3 is TGCAGTGTTATTAGCGGGACTCAAGAGACC. Protein product: CSVISGTQET. The whole CDR3 sequence is CSVISGTQETQYF.

Points on this clone: The read ends 3 residues before the CDR3 terminus; that terminus is restored from the germline J gene. This rearrangement joins TRBV18 to TRBJ2-3; D unclear. The CDR3 totals 14 residues. Germline CDR1 and CDR2: KGHSH and LQKENI. V lost 3 bases, J lost 0 bases, and 7 bases lay in between. The CDR3 sequence: CASSPLQSTDTQYF. CDR3 bases read: TGTGCCAGCTCACCTCTCCAGAGCACAGATACG.

On this clone itself: With the read ending 3 residues before the CDR3 end, the germline J gene is used to fill in that end. V usage is TRBV5-1 and J usage is TRBJ1-3; possibly TRBD1 for D (5 bases). CDR1 is SGHRS and CDR2 is YFSETQ in the germline V gene. The CDR3 consists of 16 residues. Trimming stripped 4 bases from V and 0 bases from J, with 14 bases between. Incomplete CDR3 DNA: TGCGCCAGCAGCCCTATCAGGGTGGCCTCTGGAAACACC. This encodes CASSPIRVASGNT. The CDR3 reads in full as CASSPIRVASGNTIYF.

As to this clone: Read data end 3 residues before the CDR3 end; the end is taken from the germline J gene. The chain uses TRBV5-8 and TRBJ2-7; no definite D call. V dropped 4 bases and J dropped 6 bases, with 8 bases sitting between them. CDR3 length: 11 residues. The germline gives CDR1 SGHTS, CDR2 YDEGEE. The CDR3 sequence is CASSRSGEQYF. CDR3 DNA (partial): TGTGCCAGCAGCCGTAGTGGCGAG.

As regards this clone: The observed sequence ends 3 residues before the CDR3 terminus, with the missing tail filled in from the germline J gene. The J gene is TRBJ1-2, the V gene TRBV29-1; D uncertain. V lost 4 bases and J 7 bases, leaving 13 bases between the germline ends. This CDR3 spans 12 amino acids. CDR1 SQVTM and CDR2 ANQGSEA come from the germline V gene. The sequenced CDR3 bases are TGCAGCGTTGGACGGGGTACTACTGGC. This encodes CSVGRGTTG. The whole CDR3 is CSVGRGTTGYTF.

As to this clone: The sequenced fragment ends 3 residues before the CDR3 boundary, so the rest is inferred from the germline J gene. This same CDR3 is encoded by further DNA sequences in the sample. The chain uses TRBV7-6 and TRBJ2-5; D is uncertain. Trimming pared 8 bases from V and 1 base from J, leaving 14 bases between. The CDR3 extends over 14 amino acids. Per germline, CDR1 SGHVS and CDR2 FNYEAQ. CDR3 amino acids: CASSSTSFQETQYF. The covered CDR3 bases are TGTGCCAGCTCGTCGACATCTTTCCAAGAGACC.

Notes on this clone: The CDR3 is cut off 3 residues early in the read; its end comes from the germline J gene. J is TRBJ2-1 and V is TRBV7-8; no definite D call. Germline CDR1 reads SGHVS; CDR2 reads FQNEAQ. The CDR3 extends over 14 amino acids. V lost 3 bases, J lost 4 bases, and 10 bases lay in between. The CDR3 reads CASSFQGRYNEQFF. CDR3 bases read: TGTGCCAGCAGCTTTCAAGGCAGGTACAATGAG.

Notes on this clone: Coverage ceases 3 residues before the CDR3 finishes, and the germline J gene fills in the end. The chain has TRBV5-1 and TRBJ2-1; 11 positions agree with TRBD2. This CDR3 contains 17 residues. Per the germline V gene, CDR1 is SGHRS and CDR2 is YFSETQ. Trimming at V came to 5 bases and at J to 0 bases, leaving 7 bases not matched to a gene. CDR3 DNA, as far as it was read: TGCGCCAGCAGACCTAGGACTAGCGGGTTCTCCTACAATGAG. Translation gives CASRPRTSGFSYNE. The whole CDR3 protein is CASRPRTSGFSYNEQFF.

Remarks on this clone: Read coverage stops 3 residues before the CDR3 terminus; the germline J gene supplies the remainder. The chain is built from TRBV11-3 and TRBJ2-1; D is ambiguous. Germline-derived CDR1 and CDR2 are SGHNT and YENEEA. Trimming shortened V by 1 base and J by 5 bases, and 12 bases separated the two germline ends. This CDR3 spans 15 amino acids. Incomplete CDR3 DNA: TGTGCCAGCAGCTTAGGGAATCCAGGCAACAATGAG. It specifies CASSLGNPGNNE. The full CDR3 is CASSLGNPGNNEQFF.

With respect to this clone: The read terminates 3 residues before the CDR3 end, so the remaining end is supplied by the germline J gene. The gene calls are TRBV15 and TRBJ2-7; weak D call: TRBD1 (6 bases). Germline CDR1 reads LNHNV; CDR2 reads YYDKDF (reference sequence). Trimming took 2 bases from V and 5 from J, leaving 16 bases between them. This CDR3 region has 15 residues. Partial CDR3 DNA: TGTGCCACCAGCAGACTTCTACAGGGTTTTAACGAG. Its protein is CATSRLLQGFNE. The full-length CDR3 reads as CATSRLLQGFNEQYF. Full variable domain (outside the CDR3, taken from reference TRBV15 and TRBJ2-7): DAMVIQNPRYQVTQFGKPVTLSCSQTLNHNVMYWYQQKSSQAPKLLFHYYDKDFNNEADTPDNFQSRRPNTSFCFLDIRSPGLGDTAMYLCATSRLLQGFNEQYFGPGTRLTVT.

Note on this clone: Read data end 3 residues before the CDR3 end; the end is taken from the germline J gene. This chain links TRBV5-6 with TRBJ1-3; D call uncertain. Trimming cost V 4 bases and J 4 bases, with 12 bases left between them. The germline CDR1 and CDR2 sequences are SGHDT and YYEEEE. CDR3 length: 14 residues. The CDR3 loop reads CASSDRTGGNTIYF. The covered CDR3 bases are TGTGCCAGCAGCGATCGGACTGGGGGAAACACC.

Points on this clone: Coverage ceases 3 residues before the CDR3 finishes, and the germline J gene fills in the end. This chain connects TRBV12-5 to TRBJ2-5; 7 nucleotides align to TRBD1. V was pared by 3 bases and J by 5 bases, with 3 bases of the junction left unmatched. The germline V gene has CDR1 LGHNT and CDR2 FRNRAP. The CDR3 covers 13 residues. Partial CDR3 DNA: TGTGCTAGTGGTTTAGACAGGGCTGAGACC. It specifies CASGLDRAET. The complete CDR3 reads CASGLDRAETQYF.

A remark on this clone: The CDR3 end is not reached by the read, which stops 3 residues before it; the germline J gene fills it in. V gene TRBV30 combines with J gene TRBJ1-2; TRBD1 is a possible D gene (5 bases). V was clipped by 4 bases and J by 4 bases, with 13 bases between them. Germline V gene lookup returns CDR1 GTSNPN and CDR2 SVGIG (reference sequence). The CDR3 consists of 13 residues. CDR3 bases read: TGTGCCTGGACCCAGCAGACAGCCTATGGC. Translation: CAWTQQTAYG. The full CDR3 protein reads CAWTQQTAYGYTF.

With regard to this clone: Its ends do not fully match the called genes, so a read error is possible. With the read ending 3 residues before the CDR3 end, the germline J gene is used to fill in that end. This rearrangement joins TRBV4-2 to TRBJ2-4; TRBD2 matches 9 bases. Germline V gene data show CDR1 as LGHNA and CDR2 as YNFKEQ. The length of the CDR3 is 15 residues. This CDR3 is CASSQGAGGRYIQYF. The CDR3 DNA, read in part, is TGCGCCAGCAGCCAAGGGGCGGGAGGGAGGTACATT.